The clone carrying this T cell receptor (beta chain) has a single count. Antigen unknown. V lost 1 base to trimming and J lost 5 bases; unmatched junction nucleotides: 5. This CDR3 has 17 amino acids. Per the germline V gene, CDR1 is KGHDR and CDR2 is SFDVKD. Method: immunoSEQ multiplex PCR; TCRdb's copy keeps in-frame clones and lacks some. The table records 110,000 to 150,000 clones, 85% to 95% of them present only once. The data belong to a study of T cell responses to AZD1222 COVID-19 vaccine. The study's findings and limits: Nearly half of spike-specific TCRs reportedly go after variant regions that carry no mutations. Every sample of the repertoires postdated the peak T cell response. Mostly white British, mostly female donors; authors suggested clonal diversity may be underestimated.

The V gene is TRBV24-1, the J gene TRBJ2-2; 11 nucleotides align to TRBD2. The source was peripheral blood, collected after recovery from COVID-19. The source is an adult who had recovered from COVID-19. This CDR3 is CATSDFSGRARTGELFF. CDR3 coding DNA: TGTGCCACCAGTGATTTTAGCGGGAGGGCCCGGACCGGGGAGCTGTTTTTT.